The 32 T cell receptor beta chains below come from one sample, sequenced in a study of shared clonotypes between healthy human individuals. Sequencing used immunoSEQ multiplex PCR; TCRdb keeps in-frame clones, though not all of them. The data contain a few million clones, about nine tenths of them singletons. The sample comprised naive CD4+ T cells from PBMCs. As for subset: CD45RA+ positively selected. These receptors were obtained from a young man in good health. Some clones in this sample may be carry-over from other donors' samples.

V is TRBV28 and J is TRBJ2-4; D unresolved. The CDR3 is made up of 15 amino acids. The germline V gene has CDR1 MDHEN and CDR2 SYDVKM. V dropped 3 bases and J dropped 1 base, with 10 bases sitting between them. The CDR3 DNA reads TGTGCCAGCAGTTTGGCTATTGGGGCCAAAAACATTCAGTACTTC. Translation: CASSLAIGAKNIQYF. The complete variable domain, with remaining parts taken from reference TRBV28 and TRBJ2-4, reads DVKVTQSSRYLVKRTGEKVFLECVQDMDHENMFWYRQDPGLGLRLIYFSYDVKMKEKGDIPEGYSVSREKKERFSLILESASTNQTSMYLCASSLAIGAKNIQYFGAGTRLSVL.

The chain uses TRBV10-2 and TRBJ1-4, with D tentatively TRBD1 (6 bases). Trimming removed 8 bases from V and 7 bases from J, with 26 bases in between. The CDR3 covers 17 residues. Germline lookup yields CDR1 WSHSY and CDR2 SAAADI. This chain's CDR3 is CASAPTGAGAGGEKLFF. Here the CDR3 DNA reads TGCGCCAGCGCCCCGACCGGGGCAGGGGCGGGGGGTGAAAAACTGTTTTTT.

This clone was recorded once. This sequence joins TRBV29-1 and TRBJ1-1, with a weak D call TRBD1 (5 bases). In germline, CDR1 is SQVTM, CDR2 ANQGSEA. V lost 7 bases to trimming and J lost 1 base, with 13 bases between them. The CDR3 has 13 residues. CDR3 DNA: TGCAGCGCTGCGGGGGAGGGGAACACTGAAGCTTTCTTT. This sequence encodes CSAAGEGNTEAFF. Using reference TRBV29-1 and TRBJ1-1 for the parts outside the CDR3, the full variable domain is SAVISQKPSRDICQRGTSLTIQCQVDSQVTMMFWYRQQPGQSLTLIATANQGSEATYESGFVIDKFPISRPNLTFSTLTVSNMSPEDSSIYLCSAAGEGNTEAFFGQGTRLTVV.

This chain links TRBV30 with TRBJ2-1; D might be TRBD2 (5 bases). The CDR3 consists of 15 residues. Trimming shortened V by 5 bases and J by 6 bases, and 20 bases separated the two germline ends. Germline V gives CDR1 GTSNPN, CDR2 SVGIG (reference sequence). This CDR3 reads CAWSQPSRATNEQFF. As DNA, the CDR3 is TGTGCCTGGTCCCAACCATCGAGGGCAACCAATGAGCAGTTCTTC.

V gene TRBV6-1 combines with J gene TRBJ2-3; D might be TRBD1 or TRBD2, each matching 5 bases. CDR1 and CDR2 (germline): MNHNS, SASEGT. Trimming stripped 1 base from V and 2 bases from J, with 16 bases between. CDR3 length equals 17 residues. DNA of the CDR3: TGTGCCAGCAGTGAAGTGACCCGGGGCATTTTCACAGATACGCAGTATTTT. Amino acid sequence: CASSEVTRGIFTDTQYF.

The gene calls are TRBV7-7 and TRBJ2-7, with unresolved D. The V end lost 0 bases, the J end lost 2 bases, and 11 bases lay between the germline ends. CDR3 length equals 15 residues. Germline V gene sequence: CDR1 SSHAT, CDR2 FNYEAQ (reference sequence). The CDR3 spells CASSLAVERPYEQYF. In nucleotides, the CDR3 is TGTGCCAGCAGCTTAGCTGTGGAGAGGCCCTACGAGCAGTACTTC. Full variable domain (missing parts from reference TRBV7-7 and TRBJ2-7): GAGVSQSPRYKVTKRGQDVTLRCDPISSHATLYWYQQALGQGPEFLTYFNYEAQPDKSGLPSDRFSAERPEGSISTLTIQRTEQRDSAMYRCASSLAVERPYEQYFGPGTRLTVT.

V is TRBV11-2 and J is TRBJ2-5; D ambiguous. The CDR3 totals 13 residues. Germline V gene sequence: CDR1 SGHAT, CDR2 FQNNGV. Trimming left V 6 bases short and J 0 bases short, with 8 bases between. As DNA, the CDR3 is TGTGCCAGCAGTCGGAGCAACCAAGAGACCCAGTACTTC. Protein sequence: CASSRSNQETQYF.

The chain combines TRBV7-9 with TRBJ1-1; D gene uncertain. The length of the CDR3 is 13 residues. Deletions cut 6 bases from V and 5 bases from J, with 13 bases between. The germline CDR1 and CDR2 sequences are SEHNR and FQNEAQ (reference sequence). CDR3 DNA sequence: TGTGCCAGCAGGGGAGGGTCGAGGACTGAAGCTTTCTTT. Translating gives CASRGGSRTEAFF.

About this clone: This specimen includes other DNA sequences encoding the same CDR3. CDR3 nucleotide sequence: TGTGCCAGCAGCTTAGGCGGAGGCCAAGAGACCCAGTACTTC. Amino acids: CASSLGGGQETQYF. V gene TRBV7-2 combines with J gene TRBJ2-5; weak D call: TRBD2 (5 bases). CDR1 and CDR2 (germline): SGHTA, FQGNSA. CDR3 length: 14 amino acids. V shed 1 base and J shed 1 base, with 7 bases lying between them.

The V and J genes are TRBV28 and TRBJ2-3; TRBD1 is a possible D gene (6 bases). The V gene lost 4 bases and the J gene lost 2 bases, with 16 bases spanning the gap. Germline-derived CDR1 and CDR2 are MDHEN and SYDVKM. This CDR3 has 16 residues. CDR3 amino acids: CASSSPKGDPTDTQYF. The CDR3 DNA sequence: TGTGCCAGCAGTTCCCCTAAGGGGGATCCCACAGATACGCAGTATTTT.

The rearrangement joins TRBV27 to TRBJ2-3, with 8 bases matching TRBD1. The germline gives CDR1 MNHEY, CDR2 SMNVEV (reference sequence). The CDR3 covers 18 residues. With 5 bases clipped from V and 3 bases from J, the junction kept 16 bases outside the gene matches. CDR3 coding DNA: TGTGCCAGCAGTACCCCCGACCCTTCAGGGGGCCGGACAGATACGCAGTATTTT. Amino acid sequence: CASSTPDPSGGRTDTQYF.

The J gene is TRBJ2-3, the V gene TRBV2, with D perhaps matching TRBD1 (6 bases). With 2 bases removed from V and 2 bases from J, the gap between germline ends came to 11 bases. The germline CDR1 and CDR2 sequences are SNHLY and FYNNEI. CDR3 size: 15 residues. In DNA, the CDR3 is TGTGCCAGCAGTGAAAAGGACAGCCCCACAGATACGCAGTATTTT. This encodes CASSEKDSPTDTQYF.

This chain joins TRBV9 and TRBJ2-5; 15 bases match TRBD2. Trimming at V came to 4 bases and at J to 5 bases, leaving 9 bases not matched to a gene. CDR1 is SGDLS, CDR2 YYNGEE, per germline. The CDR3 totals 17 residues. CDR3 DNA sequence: TGTGCCAGCAGCAAAACCGGGACTAGCGGGGGGTGGGAGACCCAGTACTTC. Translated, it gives CASSKTGTSGGWETQYF.

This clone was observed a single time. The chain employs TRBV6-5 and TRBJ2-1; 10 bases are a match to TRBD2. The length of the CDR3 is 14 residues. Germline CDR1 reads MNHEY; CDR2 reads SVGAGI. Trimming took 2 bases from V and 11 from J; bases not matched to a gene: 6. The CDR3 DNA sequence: TGTGCCAGCAGTTACGGGCTAGCGGGAGAGCAGCAGTTCTTC. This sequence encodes CASSYGLAGEQQFF.

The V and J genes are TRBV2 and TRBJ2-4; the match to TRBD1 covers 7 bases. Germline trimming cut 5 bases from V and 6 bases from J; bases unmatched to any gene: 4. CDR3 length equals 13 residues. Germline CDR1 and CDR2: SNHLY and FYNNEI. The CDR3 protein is CASSQQGSNIQYF. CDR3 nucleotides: TGTGCCAGCAGTCAACAGGGGTCAAACATTCAGTACTTC.

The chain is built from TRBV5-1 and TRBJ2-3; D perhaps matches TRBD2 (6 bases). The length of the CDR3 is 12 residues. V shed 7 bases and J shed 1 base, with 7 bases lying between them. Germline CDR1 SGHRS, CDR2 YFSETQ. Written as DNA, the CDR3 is TGCGCCAGCGGAGGGGGCACAGATACGCAGTATTTT. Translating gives CASGGGTDTQYF.

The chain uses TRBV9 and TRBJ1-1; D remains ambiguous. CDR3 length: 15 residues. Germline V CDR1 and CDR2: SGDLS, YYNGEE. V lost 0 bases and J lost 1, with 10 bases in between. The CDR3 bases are TGTGCCAGCAGCGTAGGGGAGGCGGCGAACACTGAAGCTTTCTTT. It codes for CASSVGEAANTEAFF.

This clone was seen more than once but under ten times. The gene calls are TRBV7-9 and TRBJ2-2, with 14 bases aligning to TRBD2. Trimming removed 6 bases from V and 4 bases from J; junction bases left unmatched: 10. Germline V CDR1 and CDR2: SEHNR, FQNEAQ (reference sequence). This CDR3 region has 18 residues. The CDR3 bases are TGTGCCAGCAGAAATAGGGGACTAGCGGGAGAGGGCACCGGGGAGCTGTTTTTT. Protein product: CASRNRGLAGEGTGELFF.

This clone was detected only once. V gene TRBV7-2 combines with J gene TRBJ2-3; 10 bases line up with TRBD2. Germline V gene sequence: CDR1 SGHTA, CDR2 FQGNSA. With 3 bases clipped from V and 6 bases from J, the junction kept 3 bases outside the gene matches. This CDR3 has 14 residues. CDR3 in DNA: TGTGCCAGCAGCTTCCAGCGGGGGGGGGATACGCAGTATTTT. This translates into CASSFQRGGDTQYF.

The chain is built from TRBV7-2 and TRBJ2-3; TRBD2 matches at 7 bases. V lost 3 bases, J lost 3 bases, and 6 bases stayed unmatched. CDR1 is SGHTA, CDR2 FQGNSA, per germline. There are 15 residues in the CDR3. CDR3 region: CASSLRVAGTDTQYF. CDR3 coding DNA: TGTGCCAGCAGCTTGAGAGTAGCGGGTACAGATACGCAGTATTTT.

The CDR3 spells CASSLRGDEQYF. CDR3 coding DNA: TGTGCCAGCAGCTTACGGGGAGACGAGCAGTACTTC. This chain links TRBV11-3 with TRBJ2-7, with TRBD2 as a possible D gene (5 bases). V dropped 2 bases and J dropped 5 bases, with 7 bases sitting between them. This CDR3 region has 12 residues. Germline loops: CDR1 SGHNT, CDR2 YENEEA.

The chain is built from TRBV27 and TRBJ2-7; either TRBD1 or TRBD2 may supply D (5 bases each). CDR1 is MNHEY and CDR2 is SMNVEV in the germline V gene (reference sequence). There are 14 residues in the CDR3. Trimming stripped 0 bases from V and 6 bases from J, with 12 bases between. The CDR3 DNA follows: TGTGCCAGCAGTTTATCCACCCCCGGGACCGAGCAGTACTTC. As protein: CASSLSTPGTEQYF.

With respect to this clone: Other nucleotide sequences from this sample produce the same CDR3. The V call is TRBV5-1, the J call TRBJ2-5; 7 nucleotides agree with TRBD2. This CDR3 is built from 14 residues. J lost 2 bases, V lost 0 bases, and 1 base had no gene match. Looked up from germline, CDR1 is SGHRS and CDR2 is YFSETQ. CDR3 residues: CASSLGLAQETQYF. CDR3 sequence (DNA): TGCGCCAGCAGCTTGGGACTAGCTCAAGAGACCCAGTACTTC.

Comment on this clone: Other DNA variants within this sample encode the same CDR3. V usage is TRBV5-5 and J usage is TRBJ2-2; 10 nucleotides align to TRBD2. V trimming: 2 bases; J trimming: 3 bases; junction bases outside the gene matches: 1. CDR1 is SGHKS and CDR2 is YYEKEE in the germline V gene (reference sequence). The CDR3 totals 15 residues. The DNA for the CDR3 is TGTGCCAGCAGCTTACTAGCGGGATACACCGGGGAGCTGTTTTTT. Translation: CASSLLAGYTGELFF. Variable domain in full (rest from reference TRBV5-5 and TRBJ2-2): DAGVTQSPTHLIKTRGQQVTLRCSPISGHKSVSWYQQVLGQGPQFIFQYYEKEERGRGNFPDRFSARQFPNYSSELNVNALLLGDSALYLCASSLLAGYTGELFFGEGSRLTVL.

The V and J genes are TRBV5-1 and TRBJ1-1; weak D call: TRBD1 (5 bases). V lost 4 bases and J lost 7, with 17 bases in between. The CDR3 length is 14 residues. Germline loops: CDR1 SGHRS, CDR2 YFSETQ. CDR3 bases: TGCGCCAGCAGCCCTCCGGGACCCTTCCTTGAAGCTTTCTTT. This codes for CASSPPGPFLEAFF.

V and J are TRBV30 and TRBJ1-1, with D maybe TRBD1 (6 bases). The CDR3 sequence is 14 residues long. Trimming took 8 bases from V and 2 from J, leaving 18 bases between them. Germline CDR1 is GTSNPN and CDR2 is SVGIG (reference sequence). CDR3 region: CAARGAGVNTEAFF. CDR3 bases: TGTGCCGCGAGAGGGGCAGGGGTCAACACTGAAGCTTTCTTT.

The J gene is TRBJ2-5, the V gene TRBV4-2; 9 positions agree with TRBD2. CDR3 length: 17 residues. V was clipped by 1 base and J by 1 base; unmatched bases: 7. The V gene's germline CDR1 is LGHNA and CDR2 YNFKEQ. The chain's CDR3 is CASSQGASGTLQETQYF. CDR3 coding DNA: TGTGCCAGCAGCCAAGGTGCTAGCGGGACTCTCCAAGAGACCCAGTACTTC.

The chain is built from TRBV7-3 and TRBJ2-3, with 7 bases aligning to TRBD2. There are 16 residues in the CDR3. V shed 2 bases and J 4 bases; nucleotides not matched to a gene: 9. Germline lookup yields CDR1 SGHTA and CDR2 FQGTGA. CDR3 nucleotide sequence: TGTGCCAGCAGCTTACTTCAGGGCGGGAGCCCAGATACGCAGTATTTT. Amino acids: CASSLLQGGSPDTQYF. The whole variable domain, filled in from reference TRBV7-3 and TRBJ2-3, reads GAGVSQTPSNKVTEKGKYVELRCDPISGHTALYWYRQSLGQGPEFLIYFQGTGAADDSGLPNDRFFAVRPEGSVSTLKIQRTERGDSAVYLCASSLLQGGSPDTQYFGPGTRLTVL.

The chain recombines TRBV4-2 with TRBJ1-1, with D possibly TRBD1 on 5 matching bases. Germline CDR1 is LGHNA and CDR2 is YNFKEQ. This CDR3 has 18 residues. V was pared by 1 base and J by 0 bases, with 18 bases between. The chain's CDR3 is CASSQGRREMLVNTEAFF. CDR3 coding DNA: TGTGCCAGCAGCCAAGGGCGCAGGGAGATGCTGGTGAACACTGAAGCTTTCTTT.

CDR3 sequence reads: CASTRTGPYEQYF. CDR3 DNA sequence: TGTGCCAGCACCCGGACAGGACCCTACGAGCAGTACTTC. The chain has TRBV25-1 and TRBJ2-7; 7 bases are a match to TRBD1. The CDR3 spans 13 residues. Germline CDR1 is MGHDK and CDR2 is SYGVNS. Trimming at V came to 7 bases and at J to 2 bases, leaving 5 bases not matched to a gene.

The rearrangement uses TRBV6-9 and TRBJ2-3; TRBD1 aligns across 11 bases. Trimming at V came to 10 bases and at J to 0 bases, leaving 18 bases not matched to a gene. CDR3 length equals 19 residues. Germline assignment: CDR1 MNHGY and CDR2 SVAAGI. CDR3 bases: TGTGCCACGACGACGATGATGACGGGACAGGGGGGGAGCACAGATACGCAGTATTTT. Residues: CATTTMMTGQGGSTDTQYF.

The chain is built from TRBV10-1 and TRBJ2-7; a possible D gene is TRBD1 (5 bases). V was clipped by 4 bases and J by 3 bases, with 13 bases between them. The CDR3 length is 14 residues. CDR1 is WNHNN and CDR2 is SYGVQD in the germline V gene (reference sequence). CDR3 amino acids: CASSGRVALYEQYF. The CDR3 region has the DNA TGCGCCAGCAGTGGCAGGGTGGCCCTCTACGAGCAGTACTTC.